These T cell receptor beta chains were read from a single sample in a study of T cell repertoires in cytomegalovirus infection. Antigens of these TCRs are unknown. TCRdb re-called the reads through MiXCR, storing one row per CDR3 protein. The sample lists under 500,000 distinct CDR3 sequences, about 39% occurring once. The sequencing used cultured PBMCs, collected from culture after CMV antigen stimulation. Receptors were obtained from a human donor in good health (CMV status not recorded). Some clones in this sample may be carry-over from other donors' samples. Both conserved end residues are part of each CDR3. A D gene is named only where the DNA matches it firmly. The size field is filled for only some rows; it gives once, few, many or a size class.

D gene	V gene	J gene	clone size	CDR3 DNA	CDR3 protein
TRBD2	TRBV6-1	TRBJ2-2	.	TGTGCCAGCAGTGAAGATCTTAGCGGGAGGGCCCTAGGGGAGCTGTTTTTT	CASSEDLSGRALGELFF
TRBD1	TRBV7-6	TRBJ2-2	.	TGTGCCAGCAGCCCCGACAGGGCCGGGGAGCTGTTTTTT	CASSPDRAGELFF
.	TRBV6-2/TRBV6-3	TRBJ1-2	few	TGTGCCAGCAAGGATGGGGACTATGGCTACACCTTC	CASKDGDYGYTF
.	TRBV4-1	TRBJ1-6	.	TGCGCCAGCAGCCAAGATGCGGTGGGAAATTCACCCCTCCACTTT	CASSQDAVGNSPLHF
.	TRBV6-1	TRBJ2-7	.	TGTGCCAGCAGTATCGACCCGAACGGCTACTACGAGCAGTACTTC	CASSIDPNGYYEQYF
.	TRBV12-3/TRBV12-4	TRBJ1-5	few	TGTGCCAGCAGCCTCCAGGGATATTATAAGCCCCAGCATTTT	CASSLQGYYKPQHF
.	TRBV18	TRBJ2-3	many	TGTGCCAGCTCACCGGGAGGTGCCAGGGGCACAGATACGCAGTATTTT	CASSPGGARGTDTQYF
TRBD2	TRBV4-1	TRBJ2-5	.	TGCGCCAGCAGCCAGTTGGGACTAGCTGGCGAGACCCAGTACTTC	CASSQLGLAGETQYF
TRBD1	TRBV15	TRBJ1-1	.	TGTGCCACCAGCACCGGACAGGGCACTGAAGCTTTCTTT	CATSTGQGTEAFF
.	TRBV4-1	TRBJ2-3	.	TGCGCCAGCAGCCAAGGAGTGCAGTCCACAGATACGCAGTATTTT	CASSQGVQSTDTQYF
TRBD1	TRBV4-1	TRBJ2-2	.	TGCGCCAGCAGCCAAGTCCCGGGACAGGGTAATGCCGGGGAGCTGTTTTTT	CASSQVPGQGNAGELFF